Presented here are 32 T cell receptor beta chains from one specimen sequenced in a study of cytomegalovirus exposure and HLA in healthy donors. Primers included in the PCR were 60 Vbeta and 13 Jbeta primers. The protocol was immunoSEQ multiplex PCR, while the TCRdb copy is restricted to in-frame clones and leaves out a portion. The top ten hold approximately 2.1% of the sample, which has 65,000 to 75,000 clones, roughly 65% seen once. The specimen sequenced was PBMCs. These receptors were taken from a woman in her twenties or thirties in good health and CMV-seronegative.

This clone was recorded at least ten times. This CDR3 is CSVGGYTF. CDR3 nucleotides: TGCAGCGTCGGTGGCTACACCTTC. The rearrangement joins TRBV29-1 to TRBJ1-2; D remains unclear. The CDR3 has 8 amino acids. Germline values: CDR1 SQVTM, CDR2 ANQGSEA. V lost 6 bases and J lost 7, with 3 bases in between.

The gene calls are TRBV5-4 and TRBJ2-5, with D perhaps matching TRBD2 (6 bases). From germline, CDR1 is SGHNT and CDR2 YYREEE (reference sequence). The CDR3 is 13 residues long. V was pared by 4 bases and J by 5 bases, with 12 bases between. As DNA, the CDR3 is TGTGCCAGCAGCAAGGGCGGAGGGGAGACCCAGTACTTC. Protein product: CASSKGGGETQYF.

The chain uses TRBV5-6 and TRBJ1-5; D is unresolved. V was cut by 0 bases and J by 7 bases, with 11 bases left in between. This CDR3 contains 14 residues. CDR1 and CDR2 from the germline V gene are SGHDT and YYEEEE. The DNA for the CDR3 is TGTGCCAGCAGCTTGGTGGGCGCGGGGCAGCCCCAGCATTTT. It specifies CASSLVGAGQPQHF.

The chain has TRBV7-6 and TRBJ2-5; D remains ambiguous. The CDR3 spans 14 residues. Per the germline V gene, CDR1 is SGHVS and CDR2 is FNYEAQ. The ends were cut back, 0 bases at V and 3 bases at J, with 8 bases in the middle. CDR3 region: CASSLATLEETQYF. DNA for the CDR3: TGTGCCAGCAGCTTAGCTACCCTAGAAGAGACCCAGTACTTC. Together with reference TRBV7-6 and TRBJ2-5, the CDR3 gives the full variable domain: GAGVSQSPRYKVTKRGQDVALRCDPISGHVSLYWYRQALGQGPEFLTYFNYEAQQDKSGLPNDRFSAERPEGSISTLTIQRTEQRDSAMYRCASSLATLEETQYFGPGTRLLVL.

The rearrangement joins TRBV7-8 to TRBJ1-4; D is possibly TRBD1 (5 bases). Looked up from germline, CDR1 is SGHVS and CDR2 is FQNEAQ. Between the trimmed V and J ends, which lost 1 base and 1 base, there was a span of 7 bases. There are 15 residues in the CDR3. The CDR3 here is CASSLVRGTNEKLFF. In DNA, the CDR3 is TGTGCCAGCAGCTTAGTAAGGGGAACTAATGAAAAACTGTTTTTT.

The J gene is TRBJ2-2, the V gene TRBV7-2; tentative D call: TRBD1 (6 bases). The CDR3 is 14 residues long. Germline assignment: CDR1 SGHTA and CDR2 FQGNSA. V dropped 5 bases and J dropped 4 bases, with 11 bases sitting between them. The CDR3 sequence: CASSAKQGTGELFF. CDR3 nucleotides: TGTGCCAGCAGCGCGAAACAGGGCACCGGGGAGCTGTTTTTT. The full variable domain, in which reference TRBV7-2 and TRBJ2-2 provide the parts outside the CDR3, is GAGVSQSPSNKVTEKGKDVELRCDPISGHTALYWYRQSLGQGLEFLIYFQGNSAPDKSGLPSDRFSAERTGGSVSTLTIQRTQQEDSAVYLCASSAKQGTGELFFGEGSRLTVL.

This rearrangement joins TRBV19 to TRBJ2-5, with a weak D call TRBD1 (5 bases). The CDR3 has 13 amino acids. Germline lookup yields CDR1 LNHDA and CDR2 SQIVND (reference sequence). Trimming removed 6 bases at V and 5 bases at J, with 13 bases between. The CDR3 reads CASRGPPGETQYF. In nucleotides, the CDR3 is TGTGCCAGTAGGGGGCCGCCAGGGGAGACCCAGTACTTC.

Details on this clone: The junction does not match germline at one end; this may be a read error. The CDR3 sequence: CASSQGTGVHYGYTF. In DNA form, the CDR3 reads TGTGCCAGCAGCCAAGGGACAGGAGTTCACTATGGCTACACCTTC. The chain is built from TRBV4-1 and TRBJ1-2; TRBD1 aligns across 8 bases. CDR3 size: 15 residues. Germline values: CDR1 MGHRA, CDR2 YSYEKL.

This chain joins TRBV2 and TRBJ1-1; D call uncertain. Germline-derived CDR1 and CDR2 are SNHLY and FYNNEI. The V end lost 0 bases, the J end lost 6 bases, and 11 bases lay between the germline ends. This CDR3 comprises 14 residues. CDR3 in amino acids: CASSEARGWAEAFF. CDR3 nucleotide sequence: TGTGCCAGCAGTGAAGCGCGAGGGTGGGCTGAAGCTTTCTTT.

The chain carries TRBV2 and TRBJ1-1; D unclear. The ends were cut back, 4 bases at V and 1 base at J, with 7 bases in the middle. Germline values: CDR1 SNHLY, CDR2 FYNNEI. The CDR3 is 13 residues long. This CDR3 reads CASSASWNTEAFF. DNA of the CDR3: TGTGCCAGCAGTGCTTCTTGGAACACTGAAGCTTTCTTT.

CDR3: CASSLAGHTYNEQFF. CDR3 sequence (DNA): TGTGCCAGCAGCCTCGCGGGTCACACCTACAATGAGCAGTTCTTC. The chain couples TRBV7-2 to TRBJ2-1; D possibly corresponds to TRBD2 (5 bases). Germline CDR1 is SGHTA and CDR2 is FQGNSA. V was shortened by 5 bases and J by 2 bases, with 13 bases between the two germline ends. The CDR3 spans 15 residues.

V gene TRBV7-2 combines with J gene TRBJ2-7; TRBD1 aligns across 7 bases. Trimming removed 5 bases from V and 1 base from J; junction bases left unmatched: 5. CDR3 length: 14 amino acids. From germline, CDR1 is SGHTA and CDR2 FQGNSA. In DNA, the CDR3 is TGTGCCAGCAGCCCGAGACAGGGTTCCTACGAGCAGTACTTC. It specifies CASSPRQGSYEQYF.

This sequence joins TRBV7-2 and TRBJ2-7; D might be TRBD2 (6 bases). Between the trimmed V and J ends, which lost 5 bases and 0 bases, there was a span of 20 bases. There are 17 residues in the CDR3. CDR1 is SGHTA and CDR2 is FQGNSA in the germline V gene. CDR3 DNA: TGTGCCAGCAGCCTGATCTCTACGGCGGGGAGCTCCTACGAGCAGTACTTC. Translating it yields CASSLISTAGSSYEQYF.

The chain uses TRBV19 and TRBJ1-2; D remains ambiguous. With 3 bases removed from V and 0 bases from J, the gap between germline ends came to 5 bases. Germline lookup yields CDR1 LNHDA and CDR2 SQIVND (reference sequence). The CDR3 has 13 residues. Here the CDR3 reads CASSIRANYGYTF. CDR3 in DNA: TGTGCCAGTAGTATTCGGGCTAACTATGGCTACACCTTC.

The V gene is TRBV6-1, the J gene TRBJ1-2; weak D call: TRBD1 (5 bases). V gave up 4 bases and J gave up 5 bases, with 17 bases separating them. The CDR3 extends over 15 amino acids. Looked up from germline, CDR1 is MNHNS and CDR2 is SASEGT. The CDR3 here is CASSADAGIGYGYTF. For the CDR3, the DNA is TGTGCCAGCAGTGCAGACGCAGGGATTGGATATGGCTACACCTTC.

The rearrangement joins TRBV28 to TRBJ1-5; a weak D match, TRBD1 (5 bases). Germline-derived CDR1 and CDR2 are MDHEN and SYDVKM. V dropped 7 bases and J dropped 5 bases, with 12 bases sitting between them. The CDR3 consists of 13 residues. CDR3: CASNWGVDQPQHF. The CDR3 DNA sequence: TGTGCCAGCAATTGGGGCGTGGATCAGCCCCAGCATTTT.

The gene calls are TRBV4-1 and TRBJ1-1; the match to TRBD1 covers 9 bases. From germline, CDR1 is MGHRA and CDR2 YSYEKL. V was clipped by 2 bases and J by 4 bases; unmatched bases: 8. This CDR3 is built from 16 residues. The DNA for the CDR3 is TGCGCCAGCAGCCAATCAACGACAGGGGGGAGCACTGAAGCTTTCTTT. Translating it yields CASSQSTTGGSTEAFF.

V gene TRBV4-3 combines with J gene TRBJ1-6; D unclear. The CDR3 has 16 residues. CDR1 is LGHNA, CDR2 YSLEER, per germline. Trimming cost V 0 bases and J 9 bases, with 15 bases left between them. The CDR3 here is CASSQDPEGFTSPLHF. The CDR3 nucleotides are TGCGCCAGCAGCCAAGACCCGGAGGGCTTTACTTCACCCCTCCACTTT.

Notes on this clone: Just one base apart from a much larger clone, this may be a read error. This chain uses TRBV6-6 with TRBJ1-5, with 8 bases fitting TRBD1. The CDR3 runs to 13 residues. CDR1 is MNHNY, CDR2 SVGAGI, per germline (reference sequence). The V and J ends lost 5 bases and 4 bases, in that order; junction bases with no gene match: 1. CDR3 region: CASSRTGNQPQHF. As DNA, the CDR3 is TGTGCCAGCAGTCGGACAGGGAATCAGCCCCAGCATTTT.

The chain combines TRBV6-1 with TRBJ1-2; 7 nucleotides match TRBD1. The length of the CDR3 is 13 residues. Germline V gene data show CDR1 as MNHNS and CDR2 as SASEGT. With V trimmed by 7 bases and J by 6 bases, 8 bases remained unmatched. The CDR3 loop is CASKRTGGDGYTF. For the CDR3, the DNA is TGTGCCAGCAAGCGGACAGGAGGAGATGGCTACACCTTC.

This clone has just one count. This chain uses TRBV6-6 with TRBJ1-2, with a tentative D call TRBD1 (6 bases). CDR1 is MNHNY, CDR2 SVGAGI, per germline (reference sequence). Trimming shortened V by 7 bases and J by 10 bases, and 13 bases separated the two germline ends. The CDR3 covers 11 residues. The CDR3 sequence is CASTPTGNYTF. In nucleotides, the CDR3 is TGTGCCAGCACCCCAACAGGGAACTACACCTTC.

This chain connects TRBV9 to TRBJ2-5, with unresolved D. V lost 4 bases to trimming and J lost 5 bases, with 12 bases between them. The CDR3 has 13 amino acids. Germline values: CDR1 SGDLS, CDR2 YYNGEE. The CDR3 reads CASSTRITETQYF. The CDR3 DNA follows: TGTGCCAGCAGCACACGTATTACGGAGACCCAGTACTTC.

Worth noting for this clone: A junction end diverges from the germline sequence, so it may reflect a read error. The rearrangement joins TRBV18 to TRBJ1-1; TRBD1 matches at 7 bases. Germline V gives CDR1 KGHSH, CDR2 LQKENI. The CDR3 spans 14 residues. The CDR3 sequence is CASSPKGANPEAFF. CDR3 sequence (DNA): TGTGCCAGCTCACCAAAGGGGGCGAACCCTGAAGCTTTCTTT.

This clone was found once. CDR3 protein: CASSLGQRAQETQYF. Here the CDR3 DNA reads TGTGCCAGCAGCTTAGGTCAGAGGGCACAAGAGACCCAGTACTTC. This rearrangement joins TRBV11-3 to TRBJ2-5; D perhaps matches TRBD2 (5 bases). V was shortened by 1 base and J by 2 bases, with 11 bases between the two germline ends. Germline assignment: CDR1 SGHNT and CDR2 YENEEA. The CDR3 runs 15 residues.

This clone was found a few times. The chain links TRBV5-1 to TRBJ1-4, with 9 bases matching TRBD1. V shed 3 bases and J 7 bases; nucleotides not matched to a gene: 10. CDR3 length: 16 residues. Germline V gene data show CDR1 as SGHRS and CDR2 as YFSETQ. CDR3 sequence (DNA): TGCGCCAGCAGCTCCCGGGACAGGGATCACGGTGAAAAACTGTTTTTT. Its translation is CASSSRDRDHGEKLFF.

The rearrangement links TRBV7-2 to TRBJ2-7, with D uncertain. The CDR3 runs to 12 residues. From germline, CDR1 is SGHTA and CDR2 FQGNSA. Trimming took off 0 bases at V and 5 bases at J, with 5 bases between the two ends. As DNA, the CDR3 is TGTGCCAGCAGCTTAGCGAGAGACGAGCAGTACTTC. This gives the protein CASSLARDEQYF.

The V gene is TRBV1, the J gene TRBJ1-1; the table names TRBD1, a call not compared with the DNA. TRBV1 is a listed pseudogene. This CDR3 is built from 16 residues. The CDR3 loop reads CTSSQEPTGWNTEAFF. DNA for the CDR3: TGCACCAGCAGCCAAGAACCCACAGGGTGGAACACTGAAGCTTTCTTT.

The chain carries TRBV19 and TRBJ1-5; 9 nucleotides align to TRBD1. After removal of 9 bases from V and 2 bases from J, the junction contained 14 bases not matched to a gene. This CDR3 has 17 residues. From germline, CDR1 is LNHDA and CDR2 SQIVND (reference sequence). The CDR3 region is CASFYRTGEGGNQPQHF. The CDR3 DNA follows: TGTGCCAGCTTTTATCGGACAGGGGAAGGGGGCAATCAGCCCCAGCATTTT.

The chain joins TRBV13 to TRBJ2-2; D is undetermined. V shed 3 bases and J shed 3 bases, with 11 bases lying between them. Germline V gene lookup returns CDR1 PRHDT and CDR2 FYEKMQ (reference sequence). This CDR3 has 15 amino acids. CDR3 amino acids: CASSFYGPDTGELFF. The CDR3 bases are TGTGCCAGCAGCTTTTACGGTCCCGACACCGGGGAGCTGTTTTTT.

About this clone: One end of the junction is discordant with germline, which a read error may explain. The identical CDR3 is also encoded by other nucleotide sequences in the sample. This chain's CDR3 is CASSLAMRNEQFF. For the CDR3, the DNA is TGTGCCAGCAGTTTAGCGATGAGGAACGAGCAGTTCTTC. The chain is built from TRBV7-9 and TRBJ2-1; D might be TRBD2 (5 bases). The CDR3 is made up of 13 amino acids. The germline V gene has CDR1 SEHNR and CDR2 FQNEAQ (reference sequence).

CDR3 DNA sequence: TGTGCCAGCAGTCCGGACAGGGTAAACTATGGCTACACCTTC. Protein sequence: CASSPDRVNYGYTF. The chain carries TRBV27 and TRBJ1-2, with 8 bases matching TRBD1. Germline CDR1 reads MNHEY; CDR2 reads SMNVEV (reference sequence). This CDR3 is 14 amino acids long. The V gene end was trimmed by 5 bases and the J gene end by 2 bases; junction bases not matched to a gene: 4.

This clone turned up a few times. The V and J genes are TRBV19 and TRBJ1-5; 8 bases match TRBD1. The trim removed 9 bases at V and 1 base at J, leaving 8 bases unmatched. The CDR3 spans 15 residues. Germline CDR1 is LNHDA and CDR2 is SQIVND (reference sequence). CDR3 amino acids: CASSAGGNSNQPQHF. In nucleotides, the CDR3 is TGTGCCAGCAGCGCAGGGGGCAACAGCAATCAGCCCCAGCATTTT.